This passage covers 4 T cell receptor beta chains from one sample sequenced in a study of T cell repertoires in cytomegalovirus infection. MiXCR, applied by TCRdb to the reads, yields one record per CDR3 protein. The sample records some 300,000 distinct CDR3 sequences, 15% to 20% being singletons. Input material: PBMCs. These receptors all come from a human donor in good health (CMV status not recorded). Some clones in this sample may be carry-over from other donors' samples.

The gene calls are TRBV29-1 and TRBJ1-1; D may be TRBD1 (6 bases). V was pared by 2 bases and J by 1 base, with 11 bases between. This CDR3 has 14 residues. Germline CDR1 is SQVTM and CDR2 is ANQGSEA. The CDR3 DNA is TGCAGCGTTGAACCCTGGACAGCGAACACTGAAGCTTTCTTT. Amino acids: CSVEPWTANTEAFF. The whole variable domain, filled in from reference TRBV29-1 and TRBJ1-1, reads SAVISQKPSRDICQRGTSLTIQCQVDSQVTMMFWYRQQPGQSLTLIATANQGSEATYESGFVIDKFPISRPNLTFSTLTVSNMSPEDSSIYLCSVEPWTANTEAFFGQGTRLTVV.

The chain couples TRBV7-6 to TRBJ1-1, with a weak D call TRBD1 (5 bases). Germline values: CDR1 SGHVS, CDR2 FNYEAQ. The CDR3 totals 14 residues. V gave up 6 bases and J gave up 4 bases, with 15 bases separating them. The CDR3 spells CASSLLQGSTEAFF. The CDR3 DNA is TGTGCCAGCAGTTTACTCCAGGGAAGCACTGAAGCTTTCTTT.

This chain joins TRBV4-3 and TRBJ2-3; no definite D call. CDR3 length: 18 amino acids. Germline CDR1 is LGHNA and CDR2 is YSLEER. Trimming removed 0 bases from V and 0 bases from J, with 16 bases in between. CDR3 bases: TGCGCCAGCAGCCAAGAAGTTTACGGCGGAGCTAGCACAGATACGCAGTATTTT. Its protein is CASSQEVYGGASTDTQYF.

This clonotype was seen only a few times. The chain couples TRBV28 to TRBJ1-2; 8 bases line up with TRBD1. CDR3 length: 14 residues. Germline-derived CDR1 and CDR2 are MDHEN and SYDVKM. V trimming: 2 bases; J trimming: 7 bases; junction bases outside the gene matches: 6. CDR3: CASSLPTGVGGYTF. The DNA of the CDR3 is TGTGCCAGCAGTTTACCGACAGGGGTTGGTGGCTACACCTTC.